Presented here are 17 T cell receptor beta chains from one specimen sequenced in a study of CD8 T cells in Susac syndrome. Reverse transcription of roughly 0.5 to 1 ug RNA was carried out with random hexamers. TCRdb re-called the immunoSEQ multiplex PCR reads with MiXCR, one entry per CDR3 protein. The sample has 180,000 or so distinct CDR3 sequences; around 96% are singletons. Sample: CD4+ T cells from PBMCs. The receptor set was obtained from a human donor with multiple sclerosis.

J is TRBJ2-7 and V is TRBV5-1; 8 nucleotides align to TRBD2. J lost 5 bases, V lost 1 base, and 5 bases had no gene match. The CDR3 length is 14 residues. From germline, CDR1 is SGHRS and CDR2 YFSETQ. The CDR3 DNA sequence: TGCGCCAGCAGCTTGCCCAGCGGGGGCAACGAGCAGTACTTC. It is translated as CASSLPSGGNEQYF.

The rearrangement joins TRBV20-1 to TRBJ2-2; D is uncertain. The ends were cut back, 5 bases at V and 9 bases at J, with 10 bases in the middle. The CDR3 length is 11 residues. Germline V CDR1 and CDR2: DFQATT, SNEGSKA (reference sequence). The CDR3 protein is CSAGTVRELFF. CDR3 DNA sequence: TGCAGTGCTGGAACGGTCCGGGAGCTGTTTTTT.

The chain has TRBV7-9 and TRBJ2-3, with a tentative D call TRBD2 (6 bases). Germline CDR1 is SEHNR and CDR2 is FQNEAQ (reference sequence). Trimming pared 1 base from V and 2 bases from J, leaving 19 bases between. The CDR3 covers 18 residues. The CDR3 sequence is CASSLEVWRGGNTDTQYF. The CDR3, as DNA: TGTGCCAGCAGCTTAGAGGTCTGGAGGGGAGGAAACACAGATACGCAGTATTTT. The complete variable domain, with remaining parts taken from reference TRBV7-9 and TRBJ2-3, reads DTGVSQNPRHKITKRGQNVTFRCDPISEHNRLYWYRQTLGQGPEFLTYFQNEAQLEKSRLLSDRFSAERPKGSFSTLEIQRTEQGDSAMYLCASSLEVWRGGNTDTQYFGPGTRLTVL.

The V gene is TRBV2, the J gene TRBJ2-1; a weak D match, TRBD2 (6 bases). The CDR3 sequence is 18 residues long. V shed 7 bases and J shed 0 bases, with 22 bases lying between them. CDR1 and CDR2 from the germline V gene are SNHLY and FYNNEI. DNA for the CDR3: TGTGCCAGCATTGGTAAACTAGCCTACCCAACCTCCTACAATGAGCAGTTCTTC. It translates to CASIGKLAYPTSYNEQFF.

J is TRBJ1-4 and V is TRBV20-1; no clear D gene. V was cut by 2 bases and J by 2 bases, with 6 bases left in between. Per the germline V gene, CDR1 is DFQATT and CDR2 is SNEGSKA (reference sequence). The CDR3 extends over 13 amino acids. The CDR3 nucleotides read TGCAGTGCTAGACGGGCCACTAATGAAAAACTGTTTTTT. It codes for CSARRATNEKLFF.

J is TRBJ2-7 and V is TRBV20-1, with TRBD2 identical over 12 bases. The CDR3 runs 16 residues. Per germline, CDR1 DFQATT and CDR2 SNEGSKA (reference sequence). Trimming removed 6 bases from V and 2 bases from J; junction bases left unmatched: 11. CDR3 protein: CSARSWSSGRAYEQYF. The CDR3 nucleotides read TGCAGTGCGCGATCATGGTCTAGCGGGAGGGCCTACGAGCAGTACTTC.

The CDR3 nucleotides are TGTGCCAGCAGCGTAGGGACTAGCCCCAGGGTCGAGTCCTACAATGAGCAGTTCTTC. Translated: CASSVGTSPRVESYNEQFF. The genes are TRBV9 and TRBJ2-1; 8 bases agree with TRBD2. V dropped 0 bases and J dropped 1; count of bases not matched to a gene: 12. Germline-derived CDR1 and CDR2 are SGDLS and YYNGEE. The length of the CDR3 is 19 residues.

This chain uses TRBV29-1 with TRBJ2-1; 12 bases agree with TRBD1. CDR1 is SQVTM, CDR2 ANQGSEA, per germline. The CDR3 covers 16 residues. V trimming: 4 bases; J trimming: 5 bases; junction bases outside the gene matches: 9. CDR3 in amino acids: CSVGDRGRKADNEQFF. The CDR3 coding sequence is TGCAGCGTTGGGGACAGGGGGCGAAAGGCGGACAATGAGCAGTTCTTC.

The CDR3 sequence is CSADTNYGYTF. The CDR3 nucleotides are TGCAGTGCTGATACTAACTATGGCTACACCTTC. The chain carries TRBV20-1 and TRBJ1-2, with D uncertain. The V gene's germline CDR1 is DFQATT and CDR2 SNEGSKA (reference sequence). Trimming left V 5 bases short and J 0 bases short, with 4 bases between. The CDR3 runs to 11 residues.

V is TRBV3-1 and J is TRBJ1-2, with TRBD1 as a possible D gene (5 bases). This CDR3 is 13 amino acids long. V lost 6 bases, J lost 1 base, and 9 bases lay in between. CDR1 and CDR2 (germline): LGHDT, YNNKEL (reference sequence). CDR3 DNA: TGTGCCAGCAGTCTCAGGGATAACTATGGCTACACCTTC. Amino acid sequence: CASSLRDNYGYTF.

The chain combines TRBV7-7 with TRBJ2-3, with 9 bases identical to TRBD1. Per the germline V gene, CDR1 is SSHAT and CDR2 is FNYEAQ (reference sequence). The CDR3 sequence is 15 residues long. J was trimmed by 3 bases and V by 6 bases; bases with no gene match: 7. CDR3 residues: CASSRGQGITDTQYF. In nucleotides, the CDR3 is TGTGCCAGCAGTCGTGGACAGGGGATTACAGATACGCAGTATTTT.

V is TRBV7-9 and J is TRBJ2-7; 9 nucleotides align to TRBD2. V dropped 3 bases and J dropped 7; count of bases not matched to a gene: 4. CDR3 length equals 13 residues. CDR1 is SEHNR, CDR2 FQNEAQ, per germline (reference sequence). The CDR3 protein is CASSFDTSGEQYF. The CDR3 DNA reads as TGTGCCAGCAGCTTCGATACTAGCGGGGAGCAGTACTTC.

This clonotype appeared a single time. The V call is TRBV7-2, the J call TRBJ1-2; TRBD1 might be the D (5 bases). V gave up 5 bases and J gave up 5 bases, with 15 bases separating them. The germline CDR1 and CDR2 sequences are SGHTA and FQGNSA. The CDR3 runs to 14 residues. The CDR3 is CASSPNWGTYGYTF. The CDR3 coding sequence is TGTGCCAGCAGCCCCAATTGGGGGACGTATGGCTACACCTTC.

The CDR3 DNA reads as TGCAGTGCTAGATCGGGACTTCGCACGCATACGCAGTATTTT. Protein: CSARSGLRTHTQYF. The chain employs TRBV20-1 and TRBJ2-3, with D tentatively TRBD2 (6 bases). This CDR3 is 14 amino acids long. The V end lost 2 bases, the J end lost 7 bases, and 16 bases lay between the germline ends. Germline CDR1 and CDR2: DFQATT and SNEGSKA (reference sequence).

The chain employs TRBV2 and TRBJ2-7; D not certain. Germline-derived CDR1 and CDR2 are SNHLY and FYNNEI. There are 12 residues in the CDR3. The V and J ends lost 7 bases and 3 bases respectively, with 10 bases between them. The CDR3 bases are TGTGCCAGCACCATGGCCGGCTACGAGCAGTACTTC. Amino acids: CASTMAGYEQYF.

DNA of the CDR3: TGTGCCAGCAGTTTCTACGTCACCGGGGAGCTGTTTTTT. Translated, it gives CASSFYVTGELFF. The chain recombines TRBV27 with TRBJ2-2; D uncertain. The CDR3 consists of 13 residues. Germline lookup yields CDR1 MNHEY and CDR2 SMNVEV (reference sequence). V was trimmed by 3 bases and J by 4 bases, leaving 6 bases between them.

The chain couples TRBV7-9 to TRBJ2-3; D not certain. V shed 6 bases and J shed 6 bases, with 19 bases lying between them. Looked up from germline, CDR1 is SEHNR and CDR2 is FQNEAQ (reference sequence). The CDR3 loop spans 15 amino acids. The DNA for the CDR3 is TGTGCCAGCAGTTGGGGAACGGCCGGTGGGGATACGCAGTATTTT. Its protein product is CASSWGTAGGDTQYF.